This TCR beta chain was captured in a study of beta chain features in type 1 diabetes (dated by TCRdb to between 2017 and 2018). Regarding the study in general: Mean age, gender distribution, total cell number and subset yield were not different between patients and healthy donors. In the study, TCRB repertoires of sorted circulating CD4+ T cell subsets from recently diagnosed type 1 diabetes patients were compared with those of matched healthy donors. A total of approximately 99,000,000 sorted cells were examined across all samples, and RNA yield correlated strongly with the number of cells per subset. Regulatory and stem cell-like memory subsets were isolated from only 8 patients and 8 healthy donors, whereas naive and central memory subsets came from all 30 or so donors. Beyond this particular receptor, the publication reports: Only small numbers of individuals were included in the HLA sub-analyses, which left unresolved whether HLA type had any influence on TCRB rearrangement. A moderate but significant shortening of TCRB CDR3 length was observed in type 1 diabetes patients in all four CD4+ subsets. Patients with type 1 diabetes made fewer insertions and deleted more nucleotides at VDJ recombination sites, implying thymic rearrangement abnormalities. Because cDNA was sequenced instead of genomic DNA, highly expressing activated cells could be over-represented, though the groups showed no difference in activation or CD3 levels. The naive, central memory and regulatory TCRB repertoires appeared to resemble one another more closely among patients than among healthy donors. PCR might favor shorter templates, but patient and control samples were amplified and corrected together, so any skew would affect both groups equally.

Each donor gave one peripheral blood draw, roughly 120 mL on average, collected into heparinised tubes. A BD FACSAria II and a panel including CD45RO, CCR7, CD25, CD127, CD95 and CD27 were used to sort naive, central memory, regulatory and stem cell-like memory CD4+ T cells. All sorted populations exceeded 98% purity. PBMCs were isolated right away by Lymphoprep density gradient centrifugation and were stained directly, without culture. Samples were stained and sorted in pairs, with one healthy donor and one patient per experiment, so that batch effects were minimized. The CDR3 runs 15 amino acids, cysteine and phenylalanine included. CDR3 DNA only is kept here, 45 bases in frame from base 1. CDR1 is given as SGHRS and CDR2 as YFSETQ, both from the germline V gene. Unmatched junction bases come to 2, with V trimmed by 0 bases and J by 0 bases. The entire amount of isolated RNA was reverse transcribed using the High Capacity cDNA Reverse Transcription Kit, so the sequenced TCRB transcripts were expressed ones. Deep immunoSEQ sequencing was applied to naive, central memory and regulatory T cell samples, giving an average of about 3.6 million total reads per sample. After sorted cells were lysed in RLT buffer, RNA was extracted with DNase-treated RNeasy Micro or Mini kits, with the choice depending on cell number. To prevent cross-contamination, every cell subset was processed on its own, while patient and healthy donor samples were processed together. Using the immunoSEQ multiplex PCR, TCRB sequences were amplified from cDNA into 87-bp fragments spanning the CDR3 region. Sequencing of the amplicons was performed on the Illumina HiSeq platform. The authors' analysis ran thus. PCR bias was computationally corrected using synthetic template baselines, reads within Hamming distance 2 were collapsed, and singletons that could not be merged were discarded. Reads were aligned against IMGT to assign V, D and J genes, CDR3 length and insertions or deletions at six rearrangement sites. Within each subset, clonotype counts were normalized to sorted cell number, after which true diversity and Gini coefficients were computed with the tcR R package. The overlap coefficient, calculated on TCRB nucleotide sequences, was used to quantify repertoire sharing. Out-of-frame TCRB sequences from naive cells were analyzed to stand in for the pre-selection repertoire. TCRdb's version of the immuneACCESS table is confined to in-frame rearrangements and falls short of the full clone set. An unresolved V gene accounts for under half of the shortfall where checked; the remainder is of unknown origin. V and J calls and clone size are given by that table; D and trimming were obtained from the DNA. A total of 810,000 or so clones appear in this sample, roughly 16% of them only once. The leading ten clones occupy 0.023% of the sample.

A word on this clone: Its antigen specificity is not known. Nothing much larger sits one base from this clone, and base qualities are not available.

The source material was naive CD4+ T cells from blood. In the paper's terms, the cell subset or site label means: true naive CD4+ T cells. Rearrangement joined TRBV5-1 to TRBJ2-5; 7 central bases correspond to TRBD1. The receptor comes from a woman between 18 and 29 years old in good health. The CDR3 region has the sequence CASSLAGTDQETQYF. The base sequence is TGCGCCAGCAGCTTGGCCGGGACAGACCAAGAGACCCAGTACTTC.